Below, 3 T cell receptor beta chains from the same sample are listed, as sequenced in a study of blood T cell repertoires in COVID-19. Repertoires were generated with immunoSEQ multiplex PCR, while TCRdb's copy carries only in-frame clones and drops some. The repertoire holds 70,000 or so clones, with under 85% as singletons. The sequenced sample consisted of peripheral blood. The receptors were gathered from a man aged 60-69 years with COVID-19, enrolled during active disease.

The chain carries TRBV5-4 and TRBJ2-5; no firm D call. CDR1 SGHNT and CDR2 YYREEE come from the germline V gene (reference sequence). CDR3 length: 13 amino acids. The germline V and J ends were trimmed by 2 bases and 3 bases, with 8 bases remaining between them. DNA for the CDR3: TGTGCCAGCAGCTTCCGGCAGGAAGAGACCCAGTACTTC. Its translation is CASSFRQEETQYF.

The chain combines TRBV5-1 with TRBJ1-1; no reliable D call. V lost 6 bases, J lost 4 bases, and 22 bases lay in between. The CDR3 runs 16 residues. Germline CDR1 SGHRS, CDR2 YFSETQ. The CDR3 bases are TGCGCCAGCAAGGGCTCTTATTCCGGAGGCGGCACTGAAGCTTTCTTT. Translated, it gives CASKGSYSGGGTEAFF.

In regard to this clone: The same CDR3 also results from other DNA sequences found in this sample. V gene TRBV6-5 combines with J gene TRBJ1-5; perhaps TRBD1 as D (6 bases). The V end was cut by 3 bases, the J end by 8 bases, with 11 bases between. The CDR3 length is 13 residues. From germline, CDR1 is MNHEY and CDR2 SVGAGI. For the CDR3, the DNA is TGTGCCAGCAGTTATTTCAGGGGAGAGCCCCAGCATTTT. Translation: CASSYFRGEPQHF.